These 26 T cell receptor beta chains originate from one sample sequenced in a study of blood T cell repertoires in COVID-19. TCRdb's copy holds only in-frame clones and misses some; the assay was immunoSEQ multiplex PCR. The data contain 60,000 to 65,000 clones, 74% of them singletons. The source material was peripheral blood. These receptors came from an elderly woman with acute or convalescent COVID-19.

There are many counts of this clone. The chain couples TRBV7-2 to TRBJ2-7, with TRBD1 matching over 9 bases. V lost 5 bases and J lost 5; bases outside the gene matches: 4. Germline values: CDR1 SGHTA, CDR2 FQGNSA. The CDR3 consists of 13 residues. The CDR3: CASSRDRDDEQYF. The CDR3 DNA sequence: TGTGCCAGCAGCCGGGACAGGGATGACGAGCAGTACTTC.

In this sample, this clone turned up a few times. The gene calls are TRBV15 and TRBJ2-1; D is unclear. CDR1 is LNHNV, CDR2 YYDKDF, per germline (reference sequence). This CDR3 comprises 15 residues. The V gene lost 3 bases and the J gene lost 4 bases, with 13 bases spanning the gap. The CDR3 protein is CATSSMYSLYNEQFF. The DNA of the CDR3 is TGTGCCACCAGCAGTATGTACAGCCTATACAATGAGCAGTTCTTC.

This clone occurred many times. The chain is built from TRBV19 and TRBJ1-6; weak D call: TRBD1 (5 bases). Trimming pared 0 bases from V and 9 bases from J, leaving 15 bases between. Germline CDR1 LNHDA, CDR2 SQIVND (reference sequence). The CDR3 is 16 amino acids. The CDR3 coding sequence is TGTGCCAGTAGTATAGAAAGCCAGGGCCTGGGTTCACCCCTCCACTTT. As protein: CASSIESQGLGSPLHF.

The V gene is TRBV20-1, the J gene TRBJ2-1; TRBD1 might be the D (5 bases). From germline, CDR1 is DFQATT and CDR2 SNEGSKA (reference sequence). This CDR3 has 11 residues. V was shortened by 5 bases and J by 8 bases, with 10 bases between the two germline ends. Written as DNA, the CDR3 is TGCAGTGCTGGGGCCTTAGATGAGCAGTTCTTC. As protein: CSAGALDEQFF.

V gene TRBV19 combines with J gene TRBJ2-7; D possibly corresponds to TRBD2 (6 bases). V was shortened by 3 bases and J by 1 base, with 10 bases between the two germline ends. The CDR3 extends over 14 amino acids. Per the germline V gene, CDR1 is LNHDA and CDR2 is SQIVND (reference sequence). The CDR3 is CASSMWGDSYEQYF. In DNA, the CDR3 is TGTGCCAGTAGTATGTGGGGGGATTCCTACGAGCAGTACTTC.

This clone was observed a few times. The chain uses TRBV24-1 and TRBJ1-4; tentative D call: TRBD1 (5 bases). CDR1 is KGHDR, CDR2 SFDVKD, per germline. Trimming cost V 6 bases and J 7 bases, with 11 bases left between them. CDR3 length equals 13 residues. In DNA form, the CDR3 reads TGTGCCACCAGTCACGGAGACAGTGAAAAACTGTTTTTT. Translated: CATSHGDSEKLFF.

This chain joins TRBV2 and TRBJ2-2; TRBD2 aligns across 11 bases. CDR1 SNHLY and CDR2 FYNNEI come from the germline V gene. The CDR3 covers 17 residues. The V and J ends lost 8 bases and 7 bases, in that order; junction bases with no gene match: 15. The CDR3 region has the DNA TGTGCCAGCCTGAGGGAAATAGCGGGAGGGCCCCACGGGGAGCTGTTTTTT. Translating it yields CASLREIAGGPHGELFF. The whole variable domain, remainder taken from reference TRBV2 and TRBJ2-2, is EPEVTQTPSHQVTQMGQEVILRCVPISNHLYFYWYRQILGQKVEFLVSFYNNEISEKSEIFDDQFSVERPDGSNFTLKIRSTKLEDSAMYFCASLREIAGGPHGELFFGEGSRLTVL.

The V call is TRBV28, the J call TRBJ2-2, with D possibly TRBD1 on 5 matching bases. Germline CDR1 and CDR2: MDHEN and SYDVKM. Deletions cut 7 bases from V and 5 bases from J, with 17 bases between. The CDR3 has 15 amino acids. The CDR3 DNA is TGTGCCAGCAAACCCGAGCAGGGATATACCGGGGAGCTGTTTTTT. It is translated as CASKPEQGYTGELFF. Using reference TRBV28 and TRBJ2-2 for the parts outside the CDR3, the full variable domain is DVKVTQSSRYLVKRTGEKVFLECVQDMDHENMFWYRQDPGLGLRLIYFSYDVKMKEKGDIPEGYSVSREKKERFSLILESASTNQTSMYLCASKPEQGYTGELFFGEGSRLTVL.

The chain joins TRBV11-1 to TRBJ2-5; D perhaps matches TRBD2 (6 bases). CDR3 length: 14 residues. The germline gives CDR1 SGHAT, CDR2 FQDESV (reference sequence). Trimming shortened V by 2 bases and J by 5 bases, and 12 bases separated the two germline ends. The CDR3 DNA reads TGTGCCAGCAGCTTAATCGCGGGGACGGAGACCCAGTACTTC. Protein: CASSLIAGTETQYF.

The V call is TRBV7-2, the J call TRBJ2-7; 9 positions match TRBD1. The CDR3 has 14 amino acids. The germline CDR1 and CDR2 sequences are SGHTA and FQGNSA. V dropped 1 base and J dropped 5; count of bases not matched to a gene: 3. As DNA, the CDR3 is TGTGCCAGCAGCTTAGGGGACAGGGACCACGAGCAGTACTTC. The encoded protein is CASSLGDRDHEQYF.

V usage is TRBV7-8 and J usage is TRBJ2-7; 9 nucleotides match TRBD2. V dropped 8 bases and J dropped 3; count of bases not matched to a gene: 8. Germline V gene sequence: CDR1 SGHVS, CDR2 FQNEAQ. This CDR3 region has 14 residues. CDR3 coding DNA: TGTGCCAGCTCCCCATTTAGCGGGGGCTACGAGCAGTACTTC. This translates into CASSPFSGGYEQYF.

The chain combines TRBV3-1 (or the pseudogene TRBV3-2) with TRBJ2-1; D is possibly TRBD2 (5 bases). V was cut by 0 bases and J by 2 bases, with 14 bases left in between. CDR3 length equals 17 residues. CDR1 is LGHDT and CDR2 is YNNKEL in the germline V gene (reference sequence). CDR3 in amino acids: CASSQEATVRAYNEQFF. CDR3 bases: TGTGCCAGCAGCCAAGAGGCTACGGTGCGGGCCTACAATGAGCAGTTCTTC.

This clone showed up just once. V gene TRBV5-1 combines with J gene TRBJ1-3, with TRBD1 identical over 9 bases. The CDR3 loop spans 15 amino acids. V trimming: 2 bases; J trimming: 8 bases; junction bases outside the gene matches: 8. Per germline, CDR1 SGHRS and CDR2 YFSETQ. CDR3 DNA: TGCGCCAGCAGCTTTCAACAGGGGGCCCAGGACACCATATATTTT. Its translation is CASSFQQGAQDTIYF. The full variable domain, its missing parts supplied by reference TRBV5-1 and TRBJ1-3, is KAGVTQTPRYLIKTRGQQVTLSCSPISGHRSVSWYQQTPGQGLQFLFEYFSETQRNKGNFPGRFSGRQFSNSRSEMNVSTLELGDSALYLCASSFQQGAQDTIYFGEGSWLTVV.

The CDR3 nucleotides are TGTGCCAGCAGCTTAAGTGACAGACGAGGCAATCAGCCCCAGCATTTT. It translates to CASSLSDRRGNQPQHF. This rearrangement joins TRBV7-8 to TRBJ1-5; possible D gene TRBD1, 5 bases. The CDR3 runs to 16 residues. The V gene lost 2 bases and the J gene lost 2 bases, with 13 bases spanning the gap. In germline, CDR1 is SGHVS, CDR2 FQNEAQ.

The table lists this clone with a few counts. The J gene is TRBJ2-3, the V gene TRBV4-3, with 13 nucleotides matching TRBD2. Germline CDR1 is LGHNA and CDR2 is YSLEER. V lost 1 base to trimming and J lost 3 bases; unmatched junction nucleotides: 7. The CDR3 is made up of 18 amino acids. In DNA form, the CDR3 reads TGCGCCAGCAGCCAAGCCCGACTAGCGGGAGGTCTGACAGATACGCAGTATTTT. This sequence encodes CASSQARLAGGLTDTQYF.

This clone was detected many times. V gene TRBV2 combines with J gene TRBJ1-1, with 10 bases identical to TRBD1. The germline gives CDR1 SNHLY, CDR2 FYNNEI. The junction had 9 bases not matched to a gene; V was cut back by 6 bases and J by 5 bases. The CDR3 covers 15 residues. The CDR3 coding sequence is TGTGCCAGCAGGGCCGACAGGGGGCTAAATACTGAAGCTTTCTTT. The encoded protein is CASRADRGLNTEAFF.

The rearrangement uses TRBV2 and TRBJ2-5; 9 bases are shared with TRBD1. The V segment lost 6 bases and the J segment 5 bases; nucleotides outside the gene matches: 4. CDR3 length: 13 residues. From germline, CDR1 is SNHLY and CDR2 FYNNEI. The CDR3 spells CASSRDRVETQYF. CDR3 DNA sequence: TGTGCCAGCAGCCGGGACAGGGTCGAGACCCAGTACTTC.

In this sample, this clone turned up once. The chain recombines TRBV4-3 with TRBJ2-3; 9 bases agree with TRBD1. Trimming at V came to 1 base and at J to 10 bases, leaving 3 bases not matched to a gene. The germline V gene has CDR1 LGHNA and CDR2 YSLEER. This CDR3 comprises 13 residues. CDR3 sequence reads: CASSQVRDRAQYF. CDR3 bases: TGCGCCAGCAGCCAAGTGCGGGACAGGGCGCAGTATTTT.

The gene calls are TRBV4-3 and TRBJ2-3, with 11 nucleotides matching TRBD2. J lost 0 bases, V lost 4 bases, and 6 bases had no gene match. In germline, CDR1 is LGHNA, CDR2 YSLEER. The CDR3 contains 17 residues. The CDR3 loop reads CASSRTTSGSSTDTQYF. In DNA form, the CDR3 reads TGCGCCAGCAGCCGCACTACTAGCGGGAGTAGCACAGATACGCAGTATTTT.

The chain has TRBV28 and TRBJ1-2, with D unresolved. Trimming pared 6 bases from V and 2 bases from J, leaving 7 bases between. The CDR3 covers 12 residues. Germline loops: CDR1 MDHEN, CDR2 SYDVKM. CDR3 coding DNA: TGTGCCAGCAGCCTAGCCAACTATGGCTACACCTTC. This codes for CASSLANYGYTF.

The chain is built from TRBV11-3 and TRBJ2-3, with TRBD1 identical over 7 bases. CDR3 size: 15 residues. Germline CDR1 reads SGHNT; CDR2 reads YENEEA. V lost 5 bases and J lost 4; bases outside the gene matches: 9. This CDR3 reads CASSPGKGAADTQYF. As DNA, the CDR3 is TGTGCCAGCAGCCCCGGGAAGGGGGCGGCAGATACGCAGTATTTT.

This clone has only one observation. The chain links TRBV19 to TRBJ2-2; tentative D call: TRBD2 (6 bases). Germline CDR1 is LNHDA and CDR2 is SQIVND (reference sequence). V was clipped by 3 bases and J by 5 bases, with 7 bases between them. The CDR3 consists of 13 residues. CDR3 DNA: TGTGCCAGTAGTATTAGCGGAACCGGGGAGCTGTTTTTT. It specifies CASSISGTGELFF.

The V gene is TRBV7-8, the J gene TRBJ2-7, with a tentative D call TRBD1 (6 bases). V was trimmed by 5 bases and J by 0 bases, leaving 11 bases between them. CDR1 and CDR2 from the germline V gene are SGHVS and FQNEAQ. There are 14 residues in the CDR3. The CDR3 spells CASSPGQSSYEQYF. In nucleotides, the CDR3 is TGTGCCAGCAGCCCCGGACAGAGCTCCTACGAGCAGTACTTC.

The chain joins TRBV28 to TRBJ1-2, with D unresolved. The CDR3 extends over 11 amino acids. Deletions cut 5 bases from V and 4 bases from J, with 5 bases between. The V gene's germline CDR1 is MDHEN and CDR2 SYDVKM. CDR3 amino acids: CASSDSYGYTF. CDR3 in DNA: TGTGCCAGCAGTGATAGCTATGGCTACACCTTC.

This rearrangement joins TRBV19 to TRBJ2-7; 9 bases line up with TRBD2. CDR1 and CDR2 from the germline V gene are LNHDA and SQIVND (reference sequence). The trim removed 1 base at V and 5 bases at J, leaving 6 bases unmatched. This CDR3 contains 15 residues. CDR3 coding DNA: TGTGCCAGTAGTATAGGAATAGCGGGAGTTGACGAGCAGTACTTC. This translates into CASSIGIAGVDEQYF.

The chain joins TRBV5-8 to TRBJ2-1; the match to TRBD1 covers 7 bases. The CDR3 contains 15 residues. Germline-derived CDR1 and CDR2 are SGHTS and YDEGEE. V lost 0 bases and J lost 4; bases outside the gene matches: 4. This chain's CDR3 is CASSLAGQLYNEQFF. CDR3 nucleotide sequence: TGTGCCAGCAGCTTGGCGGGACAGCTTTACAATGAGCAGTTCTTC.